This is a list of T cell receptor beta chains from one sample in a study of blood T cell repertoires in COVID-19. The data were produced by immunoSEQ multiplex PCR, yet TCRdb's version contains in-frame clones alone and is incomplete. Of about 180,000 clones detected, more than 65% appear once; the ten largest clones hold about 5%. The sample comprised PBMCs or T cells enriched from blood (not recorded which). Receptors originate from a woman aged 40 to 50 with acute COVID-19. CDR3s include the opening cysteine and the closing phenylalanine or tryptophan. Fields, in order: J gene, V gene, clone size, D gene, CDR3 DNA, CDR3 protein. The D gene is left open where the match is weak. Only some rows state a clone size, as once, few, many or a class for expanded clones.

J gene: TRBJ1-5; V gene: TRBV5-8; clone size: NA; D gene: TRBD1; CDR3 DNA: TGTGCCAGCAGCTGGGGACAGGGGGCGAACAATCAGCCCCAGCATTTT; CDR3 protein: CASSWGQGANNQPQHF
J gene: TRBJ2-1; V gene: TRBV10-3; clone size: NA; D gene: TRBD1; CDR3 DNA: TGTGCCATCAAAGGGGGACAGACCTGGAATGAGCAGTTCTTC; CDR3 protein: CAIKGGQTWNEQFF
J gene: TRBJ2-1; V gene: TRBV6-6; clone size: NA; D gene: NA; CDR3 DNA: TGTGCCAGCAGTTACGGTTTTAGCTCCTACAATGAGCAGTTCTTC; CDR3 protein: CASSYGFSSYNEQFF
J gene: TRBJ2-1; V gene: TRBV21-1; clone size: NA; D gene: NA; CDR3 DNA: TGTGCCAGCAGCAAAGAGGGGACTAGCGGGAGGGCCTTAGATGAGCAGTTCTTC; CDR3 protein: CASSKEGTSGRALDEQFF
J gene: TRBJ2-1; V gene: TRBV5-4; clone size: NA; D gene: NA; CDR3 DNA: TGTGCCAGTGGAGGGCGGGGTGAGCAGTTCTTC; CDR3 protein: CASGGRGEQFF
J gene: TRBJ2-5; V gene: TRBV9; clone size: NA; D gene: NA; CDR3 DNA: TGTGCCAGCAGCGTAGGGGCTAGCGACCAAGAGACCCAGTACTTC; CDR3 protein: CASSVGASDQETQYF
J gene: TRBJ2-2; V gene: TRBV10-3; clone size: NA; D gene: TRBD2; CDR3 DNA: TGTGCCATCAAACCGCGGGGGGACACCGGGGAGCTGTTTTTT; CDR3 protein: CAIKPRGDTGELFF
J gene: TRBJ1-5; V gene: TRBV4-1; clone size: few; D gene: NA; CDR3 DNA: TGCGCCAGCGGTGCGGGGGTATTTCAGCCCCAGCATTTT; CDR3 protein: CASGAGVFQPQHF
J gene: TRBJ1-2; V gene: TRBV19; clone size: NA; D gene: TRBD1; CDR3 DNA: TGTGCCAGTAGTATCCCCAGTATCTTCGGGACAGGGGGCTCTGGCTACACCTTC; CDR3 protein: CASSIPSIFGTGGSGYTF
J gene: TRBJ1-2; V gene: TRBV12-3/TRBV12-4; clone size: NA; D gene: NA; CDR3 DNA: TGTGCCAGCAGTCGGGACAATGGCTACACCTTC; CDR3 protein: CASSRDNGYTF
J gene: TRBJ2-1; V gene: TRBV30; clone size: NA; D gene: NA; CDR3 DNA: TGTGCCTGGAGTCCGGGGAGGACCTACAATGAGCAGTTCTTC; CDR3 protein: CAWSPGRTYNEQFF
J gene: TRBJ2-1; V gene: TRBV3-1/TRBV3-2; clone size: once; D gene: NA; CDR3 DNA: TGTGCCAGCAGCCAGGGACTCCCTACGGGTGAGCAGTTCTTC; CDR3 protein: CASSQGLPTGEQFF
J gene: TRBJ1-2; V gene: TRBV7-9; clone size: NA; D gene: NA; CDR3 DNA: TGTGCCAGCAGCTTAGCAACGGACATTAACTATGGCTACACCTTC; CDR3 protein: CASSLATDINYGYTF
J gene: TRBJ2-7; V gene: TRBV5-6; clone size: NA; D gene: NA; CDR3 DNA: TGTGCCAGCAGCTTGGACATACCCTACGAGCAGTACTTC; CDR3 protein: CASSLDIPYEQYF
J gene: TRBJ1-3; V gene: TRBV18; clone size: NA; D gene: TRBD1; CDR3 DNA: TGTGCCAGCTCACGGGGACAGGGAGGTGGCGGAAACACCATATATTTT; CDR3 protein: CASSRGQGGGGNTIYF
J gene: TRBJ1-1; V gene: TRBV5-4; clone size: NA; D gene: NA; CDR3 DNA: TGTGCCAGCCGCAGCGTTTTAGGGGACACTGAAGCTTTCTTT; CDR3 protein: CASRSVLGDTEAFF
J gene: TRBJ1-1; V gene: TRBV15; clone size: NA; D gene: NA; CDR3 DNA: TGTGCCACCAGCAGAGACAGGACAGTTTTTGAAGCTTTCTTT; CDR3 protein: CATSRDRTVFEAFF
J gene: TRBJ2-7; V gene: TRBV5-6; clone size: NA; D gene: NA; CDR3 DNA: TGTGCCAGCAGCTTGGGAGGTAGCGTATACGAGCAGTACTTC; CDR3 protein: CASSLGGSVYEQYF
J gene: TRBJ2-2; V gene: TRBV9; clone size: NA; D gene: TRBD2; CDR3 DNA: TGTGCCAGCAGCGTAGCCTGGACTAGCACCGGGGAGCTGTTTTTT; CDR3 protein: CASSVAWTSTGELFF
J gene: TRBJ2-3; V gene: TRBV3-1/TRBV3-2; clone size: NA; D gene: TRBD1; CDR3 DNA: TGTGCCAGCAGCCGCCAAAGCACCGGGACAGGGGGCACAGATACGCAGTATTTT; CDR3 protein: CASSRQSTGTGGTDTQYF
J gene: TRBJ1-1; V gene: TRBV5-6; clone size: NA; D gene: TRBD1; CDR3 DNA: TGTGCCAGCAGCCCGACGACAGGGGGGAGGGCTGAAGCTTTCTTT; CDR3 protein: CASSPTTGGRAEAFF
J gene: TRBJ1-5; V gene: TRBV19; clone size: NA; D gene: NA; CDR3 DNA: TGTGCCAGTAGGAGCCGCGGGATTAGCAATCAGCCCCAGCATTTT; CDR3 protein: CASRSRGISNQPQHF
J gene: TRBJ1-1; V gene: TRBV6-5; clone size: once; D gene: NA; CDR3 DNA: TGTGCCAGCACCAGTTGGAGGGGTACTGAAGCTTTCTTT; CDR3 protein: CASTSWRGTEAFF
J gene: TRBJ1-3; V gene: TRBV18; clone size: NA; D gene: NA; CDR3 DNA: TGTGCCAGCTCACACGCGGCGGGCCCTAACTCTGGAAACACCATATATTTT; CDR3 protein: CASSHAAGPNSGNTIYF
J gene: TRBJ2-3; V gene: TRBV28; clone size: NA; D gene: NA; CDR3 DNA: TGTGCCAGCAGTTTATCCGGGGACACCCCTAGCACAGATACGCAGTATTTT; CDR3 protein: CASSLSGDTPSTDTQYF
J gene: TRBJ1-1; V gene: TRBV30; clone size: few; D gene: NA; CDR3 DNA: TGTGCCTGGACACAAGGGACTAACACTGAAGCTTTCTTT; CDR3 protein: CAWTQGTNTEAFF
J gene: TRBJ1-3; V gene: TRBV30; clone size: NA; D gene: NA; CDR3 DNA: TGTGCCTGGACGCGGACAAGTGGAAACACCATATATTTT; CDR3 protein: CAWTRTSGNTIYF
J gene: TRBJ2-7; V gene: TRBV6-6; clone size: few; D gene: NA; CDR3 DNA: TGTGCCAGCAGACTAAGGGGCTACGAGCAGTACTTC; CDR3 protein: CASRLRGYEQYF